These 18 T cell receptor beta chains were all obtained from the same sample, sequenced in a study of T-cell reconstitution after alpha-beta-depleted transplantation in children. Unique molecular identifiers were incorporated into the prepared TCRbeta library. TCRdb reprocessed the PCR reads with MiXCR, giving one entry per CDR3 protein. The repertoire holds about 460,000 distinct CDR3 sequences, around 10% seen once, with 11% to 15% in the top ten. The sequences come from PBMCs, mostly from graft donor cells, collected 180 days after TCRalphabeta/CD19-depleted stem cell transplant. The receptor set was obtained from a female patient between 2 and 15 years old who had a stem cell transplant for aplastic anemia, so the T cells may come from the graft donor.

This clonotype was seen many times. The rearrangement uses TRBV7-2 and TRBJ2-1, with D unclear. V was clipped by 1 base and J by 10 bases, with 11 bases between them. CDR1 and CDR2 from the germline V gene are SGHTA and FQGNSA. The CDR3 contains 13 residues. The DNA of the CDR3 is TGTGCCAGCAGCTTAGGTCCCCGTGAGGAGCAGTTCTTC. Its protein product is CASSLGPREEQFF.

About this clonotype itself: This could be a read error, since a much larger clone is one nucleotide away. The CDR3 region is CSAPPQGATMSGFTF. CDR3 coding DNA: TGCAGTGCTCCTCCCCAGGGGGCTACGATGTCTGGCTTCACCTTC. The V gene is TRBV20-1, the J gene TRBJ1-2; 8 bases match TRBD1. The CDR3 has 15 amino acids. Germline CDR1 is DFQATT and CDR2 is SNEGSKA (reference sequence).

There are many counts of this clonotype. V is TRBV6-5 and J is TRBJ2-7; no clear D gene. This CDR3 comprises 10 residues. Trimming removed 5 bases from V and 6 bases from J, with 5 bases in between. Per germline, CDR1 MNHEY and CDR2 SVGAGI. The CDR3 DNA follows: TGTGCCAGCAGTATTGGCGAGCAGTACTTC. It is translated as CASSIGEQYF.

Points on this clonotype: Given a much more abundant clone one base away, this may be a read error. The chain links TRBV6-1 to TRBJ2-1, with D possibly being TRBD1 (6 bases). Germline V gives CDR1 MNHNS, CDR2 SASEGT. CDR3 length equals 15 residues. The CDR3 nucleotides read TGTGCCAGCAGACTCCCGGGACACCTAAACAATGCGCAGTTCTTC. Its protein is CASRLPGHLNNAQFF.

The chain employs TRBV11-2 and TRBJ2-2; TRBD2 is a possible D gene (6 bases). The V end was cut by 5 bases, the J end by 5 bases, with 18 bases between. The CDR3 sequence is 16 residues long. The germline CDR1 and CDR2 sequences are SGHAT and FQNNGV. The CDR3 nucleotides are TGTGCCAGCAGCGGCCTCGGCGGACTAAGTACCGGGGAGCTGTTTTTT. Protein product: CASSGLGGLSTGELFF.

This clonotype was counted only a few times. The rearrangement joins TRBV30 to TRBJ2-5; D not resolved. The CDR3 runs to 13 residues. Germline assignment: CDR1 GTSNPN and CDR2 SVGIG (reference sequence). V was trimmed by 0 bases and J by 1 base, leaving 6 bases between them. The CDR3 spells CAWSVRAQETQYF. The CDR3 coding sequence is TGTGCCTGGAGTGTCCGGGCCCAAGAGACCCAGTACTTC.

This clonotype came up a few times. The chain uses TRBV4-1 and TRBJ2-2; 10 bases are a match to TRBD2. This CDR3 contains 16 residues. V lost 0 bases to trimming and J lost 8 bases; unmatched junction nucleotides: 6. The germline CDR1 and CDR2 sequences are MGHRA and YSYEKL. The DNA of the CDR3 is TGCGCCAGCAGCCAAGATCCGGGACTAGCGCGGGGGGAGCTGTTTTTT. Amino acid sequence: CASSQDPGLARGELFF.

CDR3 sequence reads: CAISERGVETRTDTQYF. The DNA for the CDR3 is TGTGCCATCAGTGAGAGGGGCGTGGAAACGAGGACAGATACGCAGTATTTT. J is TRBJ2-3 and V is TRBV10-3; D may be TRBD1 (5 bases). CDR3 length: 17 amino acids. CDR1 and CDR2 (germline): ENHRY, SYGVKD. Trimming took 2 bases from V and 3 from J, leaving 18 bases between them.

This clonotype was seen a handful of times. V gene TRBV30 combines with J gene TRBJ2-1; D is unclear. This CDR3 has 13 amino acids. Per the germline V gene, CDR1 is GTSNPN and CDR2 is SVGIG (reference sequence). Trimming cost V 2 bases and J 3 bases, with 8 bases left between them. CDR3: CAWSPGHYNEQFF. CDR3 DNA: TGTGCCTGGAGTCCGGGCCACTACAATGAGCAGTTCTTC.

This clonotype was found a few times. The chain joins TRBV7-9 to TRBJ1-1; maybe TRBD1 (6 bases). CDR1 is SEHNR, CDR2 FQNEAQ, per germline (reference sequence). The CDR3 has 15 amino acids. Trimming stripped 2 bases from V and 0 bases from J, with 10 bases between. In DNA form, the CDR3 reads TGTGCCAGCAGCTTACAAGGGGGAGTGAACACTGAAGCTTTCTTT. This sequence encodes CASSLQGGVNTEAFF.

The V and J genes are TRBV7-2 and TRBJ1-1; no clear D gene. This CDR3 region has 14 residues. With 1 base removed from V and 4 bases from J, the gap between germline ends came to 10 bases. The germline gives CDR1 SGHTA, CDR2 FQGNSA. In nucleotides, the CDR3 is TGTGCCAGCAGCTTAGGACAACTGACCACTGAAGCTTTCTTT. Its translation is CASSLGQLTTEAFF.

V is TRBV7-8 and J is TRBJ2-5; D is possibly TRBD1 or TRBD2 (5 bases each). This CDR3 region has 14 residues. Trimming took 3 bases from V and 7 from J, leaving 15 bases between them. Germline V gene lookup returns CDR1 SGHVS and CDR2 FQNEAQ. CDR3 loop: CASSLDVSGPTQYF. The CDR3 DNA follows: TGTGCCAGCAGCTTGGACGTTTCGGGGCCGACCCAGTACTTC.

The table lists this clonotype with a few counts. V and J are TRBV4-2 and TRBJ1-4; TRBD1 aligns across 9 bases. CDR3 length: 18 residues. Trimming took 4 bases from V and 0 from J; bases not matched to a gene: 9. CDR1 and CDR2 (germline): LGHNA, YNFKEQ. The CDR3 coding sequence is TGTGCCAGCAGCCCACTGGGACAGGGAGGTTCAACTAATGAAAAACTGTTTTTT. Translation: CASSPLGQGGSTNEKLFF.

This clonotype was recorded a few times. The genes are TRBV6-1 and TRBJ2-5, with 12 bases lining up with TRBD2. The V and J ends lost 6 bases and 6 bases, in that order; junction bases with no gene match: 2. Germline CDR1 reads MNHNS; CDR2 reads SASEGT. The CDR3 contains 13 residues. CDR3 in amino acids: CASRTSGSQTQYF. Here the CDR3 DNA reads TGTGCCAGCAGGACTAGCGGGAGTCAGACCCAGTACTTC.

This clonotype was detected a few times. The V and J genes are TRBV15 and TRBJ1-3; D perhaps matches TRBD1 (5 bases). The CDR3 length is 16 residues. CDR1 and CDR2 from the germline V gene are LNHNV and YYDKDF (reference sequence). V dropped 0 bases and J dropped 7 bases, with 16 bases sitting between them. Here the CDR3 reads CATSRDAGAGSNTIYF. The CDR3 nucleotides read TGTGCCACCAGCAGAGATGCTGGGGCAGGGAGTAACACCATATATTTT.

This clonotype was seen only a few times. V is TRBV5-5 and J is TRBJ1-4; D is unresolved. V was clipped by 2 bases and J by 0 bases, with 17 bases between them. Per the germline V gene, CDR1 is SGHKS and CDR2 is YYEKEE (reference sequence). The CDR3 consists of 18 residues. The CDR3, as DNA: TGTGCCAGCAGCTTTTTGTATCAGATTACGGCAACTAATGAAAAACTGTTTTTT. Protein sequence: CASSFLYQITATNEKLFF.

This clonotype has just a few counts. The J gene is TRBJ2-2, the V gene TRBV5-1; TRBD1 matches at 9 bases. The CDR3 length is 17 residues. J lost 6 bases, V lost 3 bases, and 12 bases had no gene match. Germline loops: CDR1 SGHRS, CDR2 YFSETQ. The CDR3 DNA reads as TGCGCCAGCAGCTCCCCTCCCGTGAGACAGGGGGCCGGGGAGCTGTTTTTT. Its protein is CASSSPPVRQGAGELFF.

The chain joins TRBV7-8 to TRBJ2-3, with 12 positions matching TRBD2. CDR1 and CDR2 (germline): SGHVS, FQNEAQ. V was pared by 5 bases and J by 0 bases, with 9 bases of the junction left unmatched. The CDR3 contains 18 residues. The CDR3 spells CASSQGLAGTRSTDTQYF. The CDR3 DNA follows: TGTGCCAGCAGCCAAGGACTAGCGGGGACGAGAAGCACAGATACGCAGTATTTT.